The 27 T cell receptor beta chains listed next were all sequenced from one sample in a study of T cell changes during pregnancy in multiple sclerosis. Data came from immunoSEQ multiplex PCR; TCRdb stores just in-frame clones and leaves some out. Found here are about 85,000 clones, about 89% of them singletons; the top ten hold 2.5%. Sequenced material: peripheral blood, taken in the first trimester of pregnancy. These receptors all stem from a female donor with multiple sclerosis, enrolled in a pregnancy study.

The chain couples TRBV11-2 to TRBJ1-4, with TRBD1 matching 10 bases. Germline V gene sequence: CDR1 SGHAT, CDR2 FQNNGV. The CDR3 extends over 17 amino acids. V shed 1 base, J shed 0 bases, and the junction held 2 bases outside the gene matches. CDR3 bases: TGTGCCAGCAGCTTAGTTGGACAGGGGGCAACTAATGAAAAACTGTTTTTT. Translated: CASSLVGQGATNEKLFF.

This clone was found once. V gene TRBV7-2 combines with J gene TRBJ2-5; possibly TRBD2 for D (6 bases). Between the trimmed V and J ends, which lost 5 bases and 1 base, there was a span of 14 bases. The germline V gene has CDR1 SGHTA and CDR2 FQGNSA. This CDR3 region has 15 residues. This CDR3 reads CASSRPGGAQETQYF. The CDR3 DNA follows: TGTGCCAGCAGCCGCCCGGGCGGGGCCCAAGAGACCCAGTACTTC. The complete variable domain, with remaining parts taken from reference TRBV7-2 and TRBJ2-5, reads GAGVSQSPSNKVTEKGKDVELRCDPISGHTALYWYRQSLGQGLEFLIYFQGNSAPDKSGLPSDRFSAERTGGSVSTLTIQRTQQEDSAVYLCASSRPGGAQETQYFGPGTRLLVL.

The chain is built from TRBV9 and TRBJ1-2; TRBD1 agrees at 7 bases. After removal of 0 bases from V and 3 bases from J, the junction contained 11 bases not matched to a gene. CDR3 size: 17 residues. The germline V gene encodes CDR1 SGDLS and CDR2 YYNGEE. CDR3 amino acids: CASSVANPQGLDYGYTF. The CDR3 DNA reads TGTGCCAGCAGCGTAGCTAACCCACAGGGGCTGGACTATGGCTACACCTTC.

The chain recombines TRBV10-3 with TRBJ2-2, with 7 bases lining up with TRBD1. Germline lookup yields CDR1 ENHRY and CDR2 SYGVKD. The CDR3 runs to 14 residues. J was trimmed by 15 bases and V by 4 bases; bases with no gene match: 14. The CDR3 nucleotides are TGTGCCATCAGTGCTGGGGAAAGGGGGCGCAGGATGTTTTTT. It encodes CAISAGERGRRMFF.

The rearrangement links TRBV5-1 to TRBJ2-5; 9 nucleotides align to TRBD1. This CDR3 region has 16 residues. CDR1 SGHRS and CDR2 YFSETQ come from the germline V gene. V lost 3 bases, J lost 5 bases, and 11 bases stayed unmatched. CDR3 in amino acids: CASSSPGTGNMETQYF. The CDR3 coding sequence is TGCGCCAGCAGCTCACCCGGGACAGGGAACATGGAGACCCAGTACTTC.

The CDR3 protein is CASSLQRGGNEQYF. The CDR3 coding sequence is TGTGCCAGCAGCTTACAGCGGGGGGGCAACGAGCAGTACTTC. The genes are TRBV7-2 and TRBJ2-7, with TRBD2 matching 10 bases. Germline CDR1 reads SGHTA; CDR2 reads FQGNSA. The V segment lost 2 bases and the J segment 5 bases; nucleotides outside the gene matches: 3. This CDR3 contains 14 residues.

The gene calls are TRBV19 and TRBJ2-3; TRBD1 aligns across 10 bases. Germline values: CDR1 LNHDA, CDR2 SQIVND (reference sequence). Trimming took 4 bases from V and 5 from J; bases not matched to a gene: 6. CDR3 length: 15 amino acids. This CDR3 reads CASSTRQGAIDTQYF. The CDR3 region has the DNA TGTGCCAGTAGTACCCGACAGGGGGCAATAGATACGCAGTATTTT.

V gene TRBV2 combines with J gene TRBJ2-7; 8 positions match TRBD1. The junction had 18 bases not matched to a gene; V was cut back by 5 bases and J by 3 bases. There are 18 residues in the CDR3. The germline V gene has CDR1 SNHLY and CDR2 FYNNEI. CDR3 DNA sequence: TGTGCCAGCAGTCAATCGCCGCCGGACAGGGTAAGGTTCTACGAGCAGTACTTC. Its protein product is CASSQSPPDRVRFYEQYF.

The V and J genes are TRBV6-5 and TRBJ1-1; 10 bases are a match to TRBD1. The CDR3 covers 14 residues. The trim removed 10 bases at V and 1 base at J, leaving 6 bases unmatched. Germline values: CDR1 MNHEY, CDR2 SVGAGI. CDR3 DNA: TGTGCCACCCGACAGGGGGCGACGAACACTGAAGCTTTCTTT. The encoded protein is CATRQGATNTEAFF.

The chain joins TRBV5-5 to TRBJ1-1; D is perhaps TRBD1 (6 bases). V was shortened by 0 bases and J by 5 bases, with 11 bases between the two germline ends. CDR1 is SGHKS, CDR2 YYEKEE, per germline (reference sequence). The CDR3 length is 14 residues. The CDR3 reads CASSLERGGTEAFF. DNA for the CDR3: TGTGCCAGCAGCTTGGAAAGGGGGGGAACTGAAGCTTTCTTT. Supplemented by reference TRBV5-5 and TRBJ1-1, the full variable domain reads DAGVTQSPTHLIKTRGQQVTLRCSPISGHKSVSWYQQVLGQGPQFIFQYYEKEERGRGNFPDRFSARQFPNYSSELNVNALLLGDSALYLCASSLERGGTEAFFGQGTRLTVV.

The chain recombines TRBV5-4 with TRBJ2-2; 9 bases fit TRBD1. V lost 4 bases to trimming and J lost 4 bases; unmatched junction nucleotides: 5. Germline V gene data show CDR1 as SGHNT and CDR2 as YYREEE (reference sequence). CDR3 length: 15 residues. The CDR3 here is CASSRTGVVTGELFF. DNA of the CDR3: TGTGCCAGCAGCAGGACAGGGGTAGTCACCGGGGAGCTGTTTTTT.

This clone appeared a single time. V usage is TRBV18 and J usage is TRBJ2-7; TRBD1 agrees at 7 bases. CDR1 is KGHSH, CDR2 LQKENI, per germline. This CDR3 contains 15 residues. Losses at the gene ends were 5 bases for V and 2 bases for J; bases not matched to a gene: 9. The CDR3 loop reads CASSRGLGGPYEQYF. CDR3 coding DNA: TGTGCCAGCTCAAGAGGATTAGGGGGCCCCTACGAGCAGTACTTC.

This chain uses TRBV28 with TRBJ2-1; TRBD2 agrees at 11 bases. V was clipped by 6 bases and J by 5 bases; unmatched bases: 6. The CDR3 has 15 amino acids. Germline V gene data show CDR1 as MDHEN and CDR2 as SYDVKM. This chain's CDR3 is CASSQLAGEDNEQFF. CDR3 DNA sequence: TGTGCCAGCAGCCAACTAGCGGGAGAGGACAATGAGCAGTTCTTC.

The chain recombines TRBV5-6 with TRBJ1-1; D is undetermined. V was clipped by 6 bases and J by 0 bases, with 12 bases between them. Germline CDR1 is SGHDT and CDR2 is YYEEEE. The CDR3 is 14 amino acids. CDR3 loop: CASNRGKVNTEAFF. CDR3 DNA: TGTGCCAGCAACCGCGGGAAGGTGAACACTGAAGCTTTCTTT.

The rearrangement uses TRBV6-5 and TRBJ2-5; 8 bases align to TRBD2. Per the germline V gene, CDR1 is MNHEY and CDR2 is SVGAGI. The CDR3 consists of 15 residues. Losses at the gene ends were 4 bases for V and 5 bases for J; bases not matched to a gene: 9. The CDR3 DNA is TGTGCCAGCAGTTCCGGGGGGGCGGTTCGGGAGACCCAGTACTTC. Encoded protein: CASSSGGAVRETQYF.

The gene calls are TRBV9 and TRBJ2-7; 10 bases are shared with TRBD1. CDR1 and CDR2 from the germline V gene are SGDLS and YYNGEE. The CDR3 consists of 14 residues. The V gene end was trimmed by 0 bases and the J gene end by 6 bases; junction bases not matched to a gene: 3. The CDR3 protein is CASSVEGQGLEQYF. In DNA, the CDR3 is TGTGCCAGCAGCGTAGAGGGACAGGGGCTCGAGCAGTACTTC.

J is TRBJ2-7 and V is TRBV6-6; 8 bases map to TRBD1. Germline V gene data show CDR1 as MNHNY and CDR2 as SVGAGI (reference sequence). The trim removed 5 bases at V and 2 bases at J, leaving 2 bases unmatched. There are 13 residues in the CDR3. In DNA, the CDR3 is TGTGCCAGCAGTCTGACAGGGGCCTACGAGCAGTACTTC. It is translated as CASSLTGAYEQYF.

This clone was detected a few times. The V gene is TRBV29-1, the J gene TRBJ2-7; 12 bases map to TRBD1. J was trimmed by 7 bases and V by 6 bases; bases with no gene match: 10. There are 14 residues in the CDR3. Germline V gives CDR1 SQVTM, CDR2 ANQGSEA. CDR3 in amino acids: CSVRTGQGAREQYF. The CDR3 DNA reads TGCAGCGTCAGAACGGGACAGGGGGCGCGGGAGCAGTACTTC.

This clone occurred once. The CDR3, as DNA: TGTGCCAGCAACCCGGGCACAGATACGCAGTATTTT. It encodes CASNPGTDTQYF. This rearrangement joins TRBV25-1 to TRBJ2-3; D not certain. Germline V gene data show CDR1 as MGHDK and CDR2 as SYGVNS. The CDR3 has 12 amino acids. V was shortened by 7 bases and J by 1 base, with 6 bases between the two germline ends.

V is TRBV28 and J is TRBJ2-5, with a weak D call TRBD2 (6 bases). Per germline, CDR1 MDHEN and CDR2 SYDVKM. The V and J ends lost 8 bases and 5 bases respectively, with 21 bases between them. This CDR3 spans 15 amino acids. The DNA for the CDR3 is TGTGCCAGCCTTAGTTCCGGGACTGGACTGGAGACCCAGTACTTC. Protein: CASLSSGTGLETQYF. The full variable domain, rest sourced from reference TRBV28 and TRBJ2-5, is DVKVTQSSRYLVKRTGEKVFLECVQDMDHENMFWYRQDPGLGLRLIYFSYDVKMKEKGDIPEGYSVSREKKERFSLILESASTNQTSMYLCASLSSGTGLETQYFGPGTRLLVL.

The chain has TRBV5-1 and TRBJ1-2; D possibly corresponds to TRBD1 (5 bases). Germline V lookup: CDR1 SGHRS, CDR2 YFSETQ. Trimming removed 3 bases from V and 5 bases from J, with 14 bases in between. The length of the CDR3 is 14 residues. CDR3 loop: CASSYDGQGYGYTF. The CDR3 coding sequence is TGCGCCAGCAGCTACGACGGGCAGGGTTATGGCTACACCTTC. Supplemented by reference TRBV5-1 and TRBJ1-2, the full variable domain reads KAGVTQTPRYLIKTRGQQVTLSCSPISGHRSVSWYQQTPGQGLQFLFEYFSETQRNKGNFPGRFSGRQFSNSRSEMNVSTLELGDSALYLCASSYDGQGYGYTFGSGTRLTVV.

J is TRBJ2-6 and V is TRBV5-1; D gene ambiguous. V was clipped by 0 bases and J by 0 bases, with 10 bases between them. CDR3 length: 17 residues. CDR1 is SGHRS and CDR2 is YFSETQ in the germline V gene. CDR3 residues: CASSLGHLNSGANVLTF. The CDR3 region has the DNA TGCGCCAGCAGCTTGGGACACCTTAACTCTGGGGCCAACGTCCTGACTTTC.

This sequence joins TRBV30 and TRBJ1-5; TRBD1 agrees at 10 bases. The trim removed 3 bases at V and 6 bases at J, leaving 26 bases unmatched. Germline V gene sequence: CDR1 GTSNPN, CDR2 SVGIG (reference sequence). The CDR3 totals 21 residues. CDR3 loop: CAWSGNNTETWRDRGVQPQHF. The CDR3 region has the DNA TGTGCCTGGAGCGGTAATAACACGGAGACATGGAGGGACAGGGGTGTTCAGCCCCAGCATTTT.

This sequence joins TRBV5-4 and TRBJ1-2; D gene uncertain. The germline CDR1 and CDR2 sequences are SGHNT and YYREEE (reference sequence). With 0 bases removed from V and 5 bases from J, the gap between germline ends came to 14 bases. The CDR3 extends over 15 amino acids. The CDR3 nucleotides read TGTGCCAGCAGCTTGGAACCAAGCCGTTCTTATGGCTACACCTTC. Translated, it gives CASSLEPSRSYGYTF.

This clone was seen only once. V usage is TRBV5-1 and J usage is TRBJ2-5; unclear D gene. The germline CDR1 and CDR2 sequences are SGHRS and YFSETQ. The CDR3 is 15 residues long. The ends were cut back, 1 base at V and 5 bases at J, with 15 bases in the middle. This CDR3 reads CASSLSPGLRETQYF. CDR3 coding DNA: TGCGCCAGCAGCTTGAGCCCTGGGTTGCGGGAGACCCAGTACTTC.

This sequence joins TRBV13 and TRBJ2-7, with a weak D call TRBD2 (7 bases). The CDR3 is 15 residues long. The germline gives CDR1 PRHDT, CDR2 FYEKMQ (reference sequence). The V and J ends lost 2 bases and 5 bases respectively, with 16 bases between them. DNA of the CDR3: TGTGCCAGCAGCTTAAACGGGGGGCCCCCAAACGAGCAGTACTTC. Its translation is CASSLNGGPPNEQYF.

The rearrangement joins TRBV5-1 to TRBJ2-5; 8 bases are a match to TRBD2. V lost 0 bases and J lost 4; bases outside the gene matches: 5. In germline, CDR1 is SGHRS, CDR2 YFSETQ. The CDR3 has 15 amino acids. The CDR3 sequence: CASSLGQAGAETQYF. CDR3 nucleotides: TGCGCCAGCAGCTTGGGTCAAGCGGGAGCAGAGACCCAGTACTTC.